This TCR beta chain was captured by sequencing in a study of shared T cell receptors in the human thymus. CDR1 SGHDT and CDR2 YYEEEE come from the germline V gene. V shed 4 bases, J shed 4 bases, and the junction held 9 bases outside the gene matches. This CDR3 comprises 16 residues. Only one count was recorded for this clone. Repertoires were generated with immunoSEQ multiplex PCR, while TCRdb's copy carries only in-frame clones and drops some. The sample includes hundreds of thousands of clones, roughly 74% of them seen just once. The sample also formed part of further work on human thymus T cells.

This sequence joins TRBV5-6 and TRBJ2-1; 9 nucleotides agree with TRBD2. This TCR was sampled from a boy in the first two years of life with a congenital heart defect. The sample was thymocytes. CDR3 region: CASSLPAGGPYNEQFF. The CDR3 DNA reads TGTGCCAGCAGCCTCCCTGCGGGAGGGCCTTACAATGAGCAGTTCTTC.